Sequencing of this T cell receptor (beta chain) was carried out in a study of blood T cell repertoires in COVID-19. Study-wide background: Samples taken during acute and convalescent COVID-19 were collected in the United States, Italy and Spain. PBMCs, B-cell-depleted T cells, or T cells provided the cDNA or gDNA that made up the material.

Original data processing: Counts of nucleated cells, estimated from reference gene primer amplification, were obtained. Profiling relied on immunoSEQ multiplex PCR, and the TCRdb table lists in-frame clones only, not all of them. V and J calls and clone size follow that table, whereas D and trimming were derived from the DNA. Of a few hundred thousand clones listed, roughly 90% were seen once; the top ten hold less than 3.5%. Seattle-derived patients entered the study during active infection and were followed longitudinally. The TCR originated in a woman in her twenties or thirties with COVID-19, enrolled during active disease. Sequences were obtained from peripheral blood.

The CDR3 DNA reads TGTGCCAGCCAGGTGACAGGGCTAGGGGAAAAACTGTTTTTT. Encoded protein: CASQVTGLGEKLFF. The chain has TRBV6-5 and TRBJ1-4; 7 nucleotides line up with TRBD1. The CDR3 sequence is 14 residues long. J was trimmed by 8 bases and V by 8 bases; bases with no gene match: 11. Germline-derived CDR1 and CDR2 are MNHEY and SVGAGI.